The rows below give T cell receptor beta chains drawn from one sample of a study of blood T cell repertoires in COVID-19. Repertoires were generated with immunoSEQ multiplex PCR, while TCRdb's copy carries only in-frame clones and drops some. The repertoire holds approximately 260,000 clones, with 75% to 90% as singletons. The sequencing input was peripheral blood. These receptors were obtained from a human donor in a cohort sampled during active COVID-19. The CDR3 runs from the conserved cysteine through the conserved F or W. Fields, in order: D gene, J gene, V gene, clone size, CDR3 length, CDR3 protein, CDR3 DNA. D genes are given only for firm matches. Size tells how often a clone was seen (once, few, many) or the class of an expanded clone, and some rows leave it out.

D: TRBD1
J: TRBJ2-7
V: TRBV19
size: .
length: 14
CDR3: CASNSGQVFYEQYF
DNA: TGTGCCAGTAACTCGGGACAGGTCTTCTACGAGCAGTACTTC

D: .
J: TRBJ1-5
V: TRBV18
size: .
length: 14
CDR3: CASSPSWRDQPQHF
DNA: TGTGCCAGCTCACCAAGTTGGAGGGATCAGCCCCAGCATTTT

D: .
J: TRBJ1-2
V: TRBV19
size: .
length: 13
CDR3: CASSTHLQGSYTF
DNA: TGTGCCAGTAGTACACACCTACAGGGTTCCTACACCTTC

D: .
J: TRBJ1-2
V: TRBV25-1
size: .
length: 16
CDR3: CASSGPDRLSNYGYTF
DNA: TGTGCCAGCAGTGGGCCCGACAGATTAAGTAACTATGGCTACACCTTC

D: .
J: TRBJ1-1
V: TRBV5-6
size: .
length: 13
CDR3: CASSLRGNTEAFF
DNA: TGTGCCAGCAGCTTGCGGGGGAACACTGAAGCTTTCTTT

D: TRBD2
J: TRBJ2-5
V: TRBV7-9
size: .
length: 15
CDR3: CASSLTSGAQETQYF
DNA: TGTGCCAGCAGCTTAACTAGCGGGGCTCAAGAGACCCAGTACTTC

D: TRBD1
J: TRBJ2-7
V: TRBV7-9
size: .
length: 14
CDR3: CASSLVDRGNEQYF
DNA: TGTGCCAGCAGCTTAGTCGACAGGGGTAACGAGCAGTACTTC

D: TRBD1
J: TRBJ2-1
V: TRBV12-3/TRBV12-4
size: .
length: 13
CDR3: CASSLGQGARGFF
DNA: TGTGCCAGCAGTTTAGGACAGGGGGCCCGGGGGTTCTTC

D: .
J: TRBJ1-4
V: TRBV18
size: .
length: 14
CDR3: CASSPFSGDEKLFF
DNA: TGTGCCAGCTCACCCTTTTCGGGGGATGAAAAACTGTTTTTT

D: TRBD2
J: TRBJ2-1
V: TRBV10-3
size: .
length: 14
CDR3: CAIRAGGLDNEQFF
DNA: TGTGCCATCAGGGCGGGAGGGCTCGACAATGAGCAGTTCTTC

D: .
J: TRBJ2-7
V: TRBV6-6
size: .
length: 12
CDR3: CASSFDFYEQYF
DNA: TGTGCCAGCAGTTTTGACTTCTACGAGCAGTACTTC

D: .
J: TRBJ2-3
V: TRBV5-1
size: .
length: 14
CDR3: CASSLAQGTDTQYF
DNA: TGCGCCAGCAGCTTGGCGCAGGGAACAGATACGCAGTATTTT

D: TRBD1
J: TRBJ2-7
V: TRBV19
size: .
length: 15
CDR3: CASSPGQGRAYEQYF
DNA: TGTGCCAGTAGTCCCGGACAGGGGAGGGCCTACGAGCAGTACTTC

D: .
J: TRBJ1-1
V: TRBV12-3/TRBV12-4
size: .
length: 13
CDR3: CASTSTVNTEAFF
DNA: TGTGCCAGCACCTCGACAGTGAACACTGAAGCTTTCTTT

D: .
J: TRBJ1-6
V: TRBV6-5
size: .
length: 15
CDR3: CASSYASGDNSPLHF
DNA: TGTGCCAGCAGTTACGCATCGGGGGATAATTCACCCCTCCACTTT

D: .
J: TRBJ2-4
V: TRBV6-5
size: .
length: 15
CDR3: CASSSPGVVKNIQYF
DNA: TGTGCCAGCAGTTCCCCCGGGGTGGTCAAAAACATTCAGTACTTC

D: TRBD2
J: TRBJ2-1
V: TRBV6-4
size: .
length: 18
CDR3: CASKRVSGGASSRNEQFF
DNA: TGTGCCAGCAAACGGGTGAGCGGGGGGGCTTCCTCGCGCAATGAGCAGTTCTTC

D: .
J: TRBJ2-5
V: TRBV2
size: .
length: 14
CDR3: CASRNGGAGETQYF
DNA: TGTGCCAGCAGAAACGGGGGTGCGGGAGAGACCCAGTACTTC

D: .
J: TRBJ2-7
V: TRBV6-1
size: .
length: 15
CDR3: CASSEAIGLNYEQYF
DNA: TGTGCCAGCAGTGAAGCGATAGGACTTAACTACGAGCAGTACTTC

D: TRBD1
J: TRBJ1-1
V: TRBV5-1
size: .
length: 15
CDR3: CASSTTGTGATEAFF
DNA: TGCGCCAGCAGCACGACAGGGACGGGTGCCACTGAAGCTTTCTTT

D: TRBD1
J: TRBJ2-1
V: TRBV14
size: .
length: 16
CDR3: CASSLRTGGFSTEQFF
DNA: TGTGCCAGCAGCCTACGGACAGGGGGCTTTTCCACCGAGCAGTTCTTC

D: TRBD1
J: TRBJ2-7
V: TRBV5-5
size: once
length: 16
CDR3: CASSLVWTGVSYEQYF
DNA: TGTGCCAGCAGCTTGGTTTGGACAGGGGTCTCCTACGAGCAGTACTTC

D: .
J: TRBJ2-2
V: TRBV7-9
size: .
length: 14
CDR3: CASSFGGNTGELFF
DNA: TGTGCCAGCAGCTTCGGAGGTAACACCGGGGAGCTGTTTTTT

D: .
J: TRBJ1-2
V: TRBV24-1
size: .
length: 14
CDR3: CATSDSITGFGYTF
DNA: TGTGCCACCAGTGATTCAATAACAGGGTTTGGCTACACCTTC

D: TRBD2
J: TRBJ2-3
V: TRBV28
size: .
length: 15
CDR3: CASRKPGLGTDTQYF
DNA: TGTGCCAGCAGGAAACCGGGACTAGGTACAGATACGCAGTATTTT

D: TRBD2
J: TRBJ2-7
V: TRBV29-1
size: few
length: 15
CDR3: CSGLVLAGIAYEQYF
DNA: TGCAGCGGTCTAGTTCTAGCGGGCATTGCCTACGAGCAGTACTTC

D: .
J: TRBJ1-4
V: TRBV28
size: .
length: 14
CDR3: CASSEQGRNEKLFF
DNA: TGTGCCAGCAGCGAACAGGGTAGGAATGAAAAACTGTTTTTT